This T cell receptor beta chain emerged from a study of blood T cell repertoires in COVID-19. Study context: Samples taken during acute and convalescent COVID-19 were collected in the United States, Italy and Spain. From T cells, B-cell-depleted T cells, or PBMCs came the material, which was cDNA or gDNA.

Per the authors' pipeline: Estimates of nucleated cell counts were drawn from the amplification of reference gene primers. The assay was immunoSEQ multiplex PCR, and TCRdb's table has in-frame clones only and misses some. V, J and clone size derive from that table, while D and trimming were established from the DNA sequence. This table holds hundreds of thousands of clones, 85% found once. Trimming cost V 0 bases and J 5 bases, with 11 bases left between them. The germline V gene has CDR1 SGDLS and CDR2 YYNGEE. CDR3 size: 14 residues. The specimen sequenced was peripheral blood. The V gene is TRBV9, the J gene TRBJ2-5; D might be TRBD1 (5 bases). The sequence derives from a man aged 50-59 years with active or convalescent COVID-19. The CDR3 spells CASSVAQGWETQYF. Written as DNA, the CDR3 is TGTGCCAGCAGCGTAGCTCAGGGATGGGAGACCCAGTACTTC.